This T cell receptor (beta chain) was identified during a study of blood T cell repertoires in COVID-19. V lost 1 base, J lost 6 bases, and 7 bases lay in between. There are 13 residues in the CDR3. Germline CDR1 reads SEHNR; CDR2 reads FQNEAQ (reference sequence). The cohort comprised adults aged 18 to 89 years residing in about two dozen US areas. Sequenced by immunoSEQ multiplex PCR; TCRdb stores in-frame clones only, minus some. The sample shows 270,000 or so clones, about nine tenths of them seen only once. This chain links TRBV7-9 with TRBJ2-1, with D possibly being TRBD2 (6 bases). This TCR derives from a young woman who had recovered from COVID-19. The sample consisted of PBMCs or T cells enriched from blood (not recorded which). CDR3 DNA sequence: TGTGCCAGCAGCTTAGAACTAGCCAATGAGCAGTTCTTC. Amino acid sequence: CASSLELANEQFF.